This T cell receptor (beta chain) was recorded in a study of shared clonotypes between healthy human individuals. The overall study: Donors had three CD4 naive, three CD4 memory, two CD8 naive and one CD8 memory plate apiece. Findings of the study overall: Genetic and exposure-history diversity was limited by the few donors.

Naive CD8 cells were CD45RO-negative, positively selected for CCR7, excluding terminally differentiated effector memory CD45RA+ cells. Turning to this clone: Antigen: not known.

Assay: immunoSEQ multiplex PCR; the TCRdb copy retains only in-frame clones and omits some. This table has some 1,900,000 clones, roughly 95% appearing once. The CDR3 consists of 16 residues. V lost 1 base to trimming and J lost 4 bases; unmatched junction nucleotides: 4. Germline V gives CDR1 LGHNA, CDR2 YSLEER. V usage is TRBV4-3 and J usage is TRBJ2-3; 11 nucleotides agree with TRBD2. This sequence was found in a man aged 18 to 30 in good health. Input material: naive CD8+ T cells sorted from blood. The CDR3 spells CASSQGVAGGADTQYF. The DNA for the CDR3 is TGCGCCAGCAGCCAAGGGGTAGCGGGAGGGGCAGATACGCAGTATTTT.